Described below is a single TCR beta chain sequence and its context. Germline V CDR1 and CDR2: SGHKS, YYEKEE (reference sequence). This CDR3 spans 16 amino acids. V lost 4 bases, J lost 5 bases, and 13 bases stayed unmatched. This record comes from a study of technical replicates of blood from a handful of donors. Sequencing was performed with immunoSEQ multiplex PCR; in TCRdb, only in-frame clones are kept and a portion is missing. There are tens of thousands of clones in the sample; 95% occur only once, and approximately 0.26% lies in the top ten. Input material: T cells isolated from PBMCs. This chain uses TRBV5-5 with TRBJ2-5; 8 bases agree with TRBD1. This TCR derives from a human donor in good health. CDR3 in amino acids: CASSHPGQGRFETQYF. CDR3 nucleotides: TGTGCCAGCAGCCACCCAGGACAGGGAAGGTTTGAGACCCAGTACTTC.